This TCR beta chain was documented in a study of cytomegalovirus exposure and HLA in healthy donors. This clone was observed a handful of times. CDR1 and CDR2 from the germline V gene are PRHDT and FYEKMQ (reference sequence). V lost 8 bases, J lost 5 bases, and 3 bases stayed unmatched. CDR3 length: 14 residues. The PCR used 60 Vbeta and 13 Jbeta primers. TCRdb's table, derived via immunoSEQ multiplex PCR, lists solely in-frame clones and lacks some. Of 110,000 or so clones listed, more than 9.5% are singletons. The source material was PBMCs. The receptor comes from a man aged 40-50 years in good health and CMV-seropositive. The genes are TRBV13 and TRBJ2-1, with 13 positions matching TRBD2. The CDR3 sequence: CASSGLAGDNEQFF. The CDR3 DNA reads TGTGCCAGCTCCGGACTAGCGGGGGACAATGAGCAGTTCTTC.